A single sample gave rise to the 8 T cell receptor beta chains below, sequenced in a study of radiotherapy plus CTLA-4 blockade in lung cancer. This table comes from immunoSEQ multiplex PCR, and its TCRdb copy is limited to in-frame clones, with some not included. The data hold 120,000 or so clones, with 85% to 90% observed a single time. Sequencing used peripheral blood, obtained from a patient treated with radiotherapy plus ipilimumab. The receptors come from a human donor with non-small cell lung cancer that progressed on radiotherapy plus ipilimumab.

This CDR3 is CASSPITDTQYF. The CDR3 nucleotides are TGTGCCAGCAGCCCCATTACAGATACGCAGTATTTT. The V gene is TRBV7-9, the J gene TRBJ2-3; no reliable D call. The V end lost 5 bases, the J end lost 3 bases, and 6 bases lay between the germline ends. Germline values: CDR1 SEHNR, CDR2 FQNEAQ (reference sequence). CDR3 size: 12 residues.

This rearrangement joins TRBV27 to TRBJ2-4, with no clear D. V gave up 8 bases and J gave up 3 bases, with 14 bases separating them. The length of the CDR3 is 14 residues. Germline values: CDR1 MNHEY, CDR2 SMNVEV (reference sequence). CDR3 bases: TGTGCCAGCTCCGACTCACCCGGCAAAAACATTCAGTACTTC. This translates into CASSDSPGKNIQYF.

The chain recombines TRBV6-5 with TRBJ2-3; weak D call: TRBD1 (6 bases). From germline, CDR1 is MNHEY and CDR2 SVGAGI. V was clipped by 7 bases and J by 3 bases, with 14 bases between them. The length of the CDR3 is 14 residues. This chain's CDR3 is CASNLGAQTDTQYF. In nucleotides, the CDR3 is TGTGCCAGCAACCTGGGGGCTCAGACAGATACGCAGTATTTT.

The rearrangement joins TRBV5-1 to TRBJ1-2; TRBD1 agrees at 9 bases. From germline, CDR1 is SGHRS and CDR2 YFSETQ. Germline trimming cut 5 bases from V and 8 bases from J; bases unmatched to any gene: 7. The CDR3 is made up of 13 amino acids. Here the CDR3 DNA reads TGCGCCAGCAGACCCGGGACAGGGAACGGCTACACCTTC. Amino acid sequence: CASRPGTGNGYTF.

CDR3 nucleotide sequence: TGCGCCAGCAGTGAGTTGACTAGCGGGATCTGGTACAATGAGCAGTTCTTC. This encodes CASSELTSGIWYNEQFF. V gene TRBV10-2 combines with J gene TRBJ2-1; 11 nucleotides align to TRBD2. This CDR3 comprises 17 residues. V lost 1 base and J lost 4; bases outside the gene matches: 6. CDR1 and CDR2 from the germline V gene are WSHSY and SAAADI.

The chain carries TRBV10-3 and TRBJ2-1, with TRBD2 matching 9 bases. V dropped 2 bases and J dropped 9; count of bases not matched to a gene: 8. The germline gives CDR1 ENHRY, CDR2 SYGVKD. The CDR3 is 15 amino acids. CDR3 region: CAISEAAGGPFEQFF. Written as DNA, the CDR3 is TGTGCCATCAGTGAGGCGGCGGGAGGGCCGTTTGAGCAGTTCTTC.

This clone was observed once. The CDR3 nucleotides read TGCGCCAGCAGCTTGAGGGGGGCGCCGGATAATGAGCAGTTCTTC. Amino acids: CASSLRGAPDNEQFF. This rearrangement joins TRBV5-1 to TRBJ2-1, with D perhaps being TRBD1 or TRBD2 (6 bases each). This CDR3 contains 15 residues. From germline, CDR1 is SGHRS and CDR2 YFSETQ. Trimming shortened V by 1 base and J by 7 bases, and 15 bases separated the two germline ends.

The chain uses TRBV10-3 and TRBJ2-7; D may be TRBD1 (5 bases). CDR1 and CDR2 from the germline V gene are ENHRY and SYGVKD. The CDR3 extends over 15 amino acids. V lost 6 bases and J lost 3, with 18 bases in between. CDR3 sequence: CAIRKDTRPGYEQYF. For the CDR3, the DNA is TGTGCCATCAGGAAGGACACCAGACCGGGCTACGAGCAGTACTTC.